These 24 T cell receptor beta chains were sequenced from one sample in a study of cytomegalovirus exposure and HLA in healthy donors. The PCR ran on 60 Vbeta and 13 Jbeta primers. Measured with immunoSEQ multiplex PCR; TCRdb has only the in-frame clones, and not every one. The sample records roughly 230,000 clones, 80% to 90% being singletons. The source material was PBMCs. All receptors come from a girl aged 2 to 10 in good health and CMV-seronegative.

The chain is built from TRBV19 and TRBJ2-3; D is undetermined. V lost 6 bases, J lost 0 bases, and 7 bases lay in between. CDR3 length: 13 residues. Per germline, CDR1 LNHDA and CDR2 SQIVND (reference sequence). CDR3 sequence reads: CASSPGSTDTQYF. Here the CDR3 DNA reads TGTGCCAGTAGCCCCGGGAGCACAGATACGCAGTATTTT.

The chain recombines TRBV30 with TRBJ2-4; 7 bases are a match to TRBD2. This CDR3 comprises 15 residues. Germline-derived CDR1 and CDR2 are GTSNPN and SVGIG (reference sequence). Germline trimming cut 0 bases from V and 8 bases from J; bases unmatched to any gene: 10. The CDR3 is CAWSVGPPGRDIQYF. The CDR3 coding sequence is TGTGCCTGGAGTGTGGGTCCCCCAGGGAGGGACATTCAGTACTTC. The full variable domain, in which reference TRBV30 and TRBJ2-4 provide the parts outside the CDR3, is SQTIHQWPATLVQPVGSPLSLECTVEGTSNPNLYWYRQAAGRGLQLLFYSVGIGQISSEVPQNLSASRPQDRQFILSSKKLLLSDSGFYLCAWSVGPPGRDIQYFGAGTRLSVL.

This rearrangement joins TRBV11-2 to TRBJ1-1; no clear D. Deletions cut 3 bases from V and 4 bases from J, with 3 bases between. The CDR3 runs 11 residues. Looked up from germline, CDR1 is SGHAT and CDR2 is FQNNGV. In DNA, the CDR3 is TGTGCCAGCAGCTTTAGCACTGAAGCTTTCTTT. It translates to CASSFSTEAFF.

V is TRBV7-9 and J is TRBJ2-3, with 8 bases matching TRBD2. Trimming took 5 bases from V and 0 from J; bases not matched to a gene: 4. This CDR3 comprises 15 residues. Germline-derived CDR1 and CDR2 are SEHNR and FQNEAQ (reference sequence). The CDR3 loop is CASSTGLASTDTQYF. The CDR3 DNA is TGTGCCAGCAGCACTGGACTAGCTAGCACAGATACGCAGTATTTT.

This chain connects TRBV19 to TRBJ1-2; weak D call: TRBD1 (6 bases). V was pared by 4 bases and J by 8 bases, with 11 bases between. This CDR3 comprises 12 residues. The germline V gene encodes CDR1 LNHDA and CDR2 SQIVND (reference sequence). CDR3 region: CASSKTGKGYTF. CDR3 sequence (DNA): TGTGCCAGTAGTAAGACAGGAAAAGGCTACACCTTC.

The chain uses TRBV6-5 and TRBJ1-2, with TRBD1 matching 9 bases. Germline CDR1 reads MNHEY; CDR2 reads SVGAGI. V gave up 6 bases and J gave up 2 bases; unmatched junction bases: 7. CDR3 size: 15 residues. The CDR3 reads CASSGDRGENYGYTF. CDR3 sequence (DNA): TGTGCCAGCAGCGGCGACAGGGGGGAAAACTATGGCTACACCTTC.

This clone was counted between two and nine times. In DNA, the CDR3 is TGCGTCACTGCGACCAGGGGGTCCAATGAGCAGTTCTTC. Encoded protein: CVTATRGSNEQFF. The chain links TRBV29-1 to TRBJ2-1; TRBD1 aligns across 7 bases. The CDR3 runs 13 residues. Germline-derived CDR1 and CDR2 are SQVTM and ANQGSEA.

The V gene is TRBV4-2, the J gene TRBJ2-1; 7 nucleotides agree with TRBD2. Germline-derived CDR1 and CDR2 are LGHNA and YNFKEQ. This CDR3 contains 15 residues. Trimming cost V 4 bases and J 8 bases; bases outside gene matches: 11. The CDR3 DNA reads as TGTGCCAGCAGCCTGGGCGGGAGTGGTAGCGATGAGCAGTTCTTC. Its translation is CASSLGGSGSDEQFF.

The chain uses TRBV9 and TRBJ1-3; D is unresolved. The CDR3 has 15 residues. The ends were cut back, 2 bases at V and 4 bases at J, with 13 bases in the middle. Germline V gene data show CDR1 as SGDLS and CDR2 as YYNGEE. The CDR3 nucleotides read TGTGCCAGCAGCGTTGAGGATCTGTCGGGAAACACCATATATTTT. It yields the protein CASSVEDLSGNTIYF.

The chain is built from TRBV12-2 and TRBJ2-5; TRBD1 reflects the table's D call only, with no check against the DNA. TRBV12-2 is described as a pseudogene. The CDR3 covers 14 residues. As DNA, the CDR3 is TGTGCAAGTCGCTTAGGGACAGGGGGCGAGACCCAGTACTTC. Amino acid sequence: CASRLGTGGETQYF.

This clone was counted a single time. The chain carries TRBV4-2 and TRBJ2-1; 10 bases are shared with TRBD2. CDR1 and CDR2 (germline): LGHNA, YNFKEQ. J gave up 4 bases and V 1 base, and 7 bases lay outside the gene matches. The CDR3 has 17 amino acids. CDR3 DNA: TGTGCCAGCAGCCAAGTTGTCGGGACTAGCGAGTACAATGAGCAGTTCTTC. Translated, it gives CASSQVVGTSEYNEQFF.

V usage is TRBV7-9 and J usage is TRBJ2-3; 12 positions match TRBD2. Trimming took 6 bases from V and 6 from J; bases not matched to a gene: 13. Germline V gives CDR1 SEHNR, CDR2 FQNEAQ (reference sequence). The CDR3 loop spans 17 amino acids. The CDR3 sequence is CASRHLRTSGRTDTQYF. The CDR3 DNA sequence: TGTGCCAGCAGACACCTCCGAACTAGCGGGAGGACTGATACGCAGTATTTT.

The V gene is TRBV11-3, the J gene TRBJ2-7, with TRBD2 matching 13 bases. CDR1 and CDR2 (germline): SGHNT, YENEEA. V lost 5 bases, J lost 6 bases, and 7 bases stayed unmatched. The CDR3 totals 15 residues. The CDR3 sequence: CASSPAGTSGAEQYF. The CDR3 coding sequence is TGTGCCAGCAGCCCAGCCGGGACTAGCGGGGCCGAGCAGTACTTC.

The chain couples TRBV5-1 to TRBJ2-3; 8 positions agree with TRBD1. Trimming at V came to 3 bases and at J to 3 bases, leaving 6 bases not matched to a gene. The CDR3 contains 15 residues. Germline assignment: CDR1 SGHRS and CDR2 YFSETQ. The CDR3 coding sequence is TGCGCCAGCAGCTGGTCGGGACAGGAGACAGATACGCAGTATTTT. This encodes CASSWSGQETDTQYF.

V gene TRBV10-3 combines with J gene TRBJ2-7; 14 nucleotides agree with TRBD2. CDR1 is ENHRY and CDR2 is SYGVKD in the germline V gene. The CDR3 consists of 16 residues. V gave up 2 bases and J gave up 5 bases; unmatched junction bases: 5. The CDR3 is CAISEVGLAGAHEQYF. The CDR3, as DNA: TGTGCCATCAGTGAGGTGGGACTAGCGGGAGCCCACGAGCAGTACTTC.

Only a few counts were recorded for this clone. The genes are TRBV7-9 and TRBJ2-3; TRBD1 aligns across 10 bases. The CDR3 spans 16 residues. V lost 1 base to trimming and J lost 5 bases; unmatched junction nucleotides: 6. Germline V gene sequence: CDR1 SEHNR, CDR2 FQNEAQ (reference sequence). CDR3 DNA sequence: TGTGCCAGCAGCTTAGGAGTTGGACAGGGGGGAGATACGCAGTATTTT. Translating it yields CASSLGVGQGGDTQYF.

This clone was seen only once. The rearrangement links TRBV6-1 to TRBJ1-2; D unresolved. CDR3 length equals 15 residues. Trimming left V 3 bases short and J 5 bases short, with 16 bases between. Germline values: CDR1 MNHNS, CDR2 SASEGT. The CDR3 nucleotides read TGTGCCAGCAGTGAGAGGGCCCGGCACCAATATGGCTACACCTTC. Its protein is CASSERARHQYGYTF.

This rearrangement joins TRBV12-5 to TRBJ2-1; D uncertain. In germline, CDR1 is LGHNT, CDR2 FRNRAP. V lost 8 bases and J lost 2, with 13 bases in between. The CDR3 consists of 14 residues. The CDR3 coding sequence is TGTGCTAGTATGTTCGGGTTACCCTACAATGAGCAGTTCTTC. It translates to CASMFGLPYNEQFF.

This clone was counted between two and nine times. This rearrangement joins TRBV19 to TRBJ2-1, with 11 bases matching TRBD1. The V segment lost 3 bases and the J segment 8 bases; nucleotides outside the gene matches: 9. Germline V gene data show CDR1 as LNHDA and CDR2 as SQIVND (reference sequence). The CDR3 is 16 residues long. The chain's CDR3 is CASSIGDRGAKDEQFF. The CDR3 bases are TGTGCCAGTAGTATTGGGGACAGGGGGGCTAAGGATGAGCAGTTCTTC.

The V gene is TRBV5-4, the J gene TRBJ1-1; no firm D call. The length of the CDR3 is 13 residues. Trimming removed 4 bases at V and 1 base at J, with 8 bases between. The germline CDR1 and CDR2 sequences are SGHNT and YYREEE (reference sequence). The CDR3 sequence: CASSPRANTEAFF. CDR3 bases: TGTGCCAGCAGCCCTCGAGCGAACACTGAAGCTTTCTTT.

This sequence joins TRBV6-5 and TRBJ2-2; 7 bases are shared with TRBD2. The CDR3 runs 15 residues. The germline CDR1 and CDR2 sequences are MNHEY and SVGAGI. V lost 5 bases and J lost 5; bases outside the gene matches: 8. As DNA, the CDR3 is TGTGCCAGCAGTCAGGGAGGGAGCGGAACCGGGGAGCTGTTTTTT. It yields the protein CASSQGGSGTGELFF.

This clone was seen more than once but under ten times. The V gene is TRBV6-5, the J gene TRBJ1-1; a weak D match, TRBD1 (5 bases). The CDR3 runs to 14 residues. Trimming removed 6 bases at V and 1 base at J, with 12 bases between. The germline V gene encodes CDR1 MNHEY and CDR2 SVGAGI. This CDR3 is CASRGGPRNTEAFF. As DNA, the CDR3 is TGTGCCAGCAGGGGGGGACCCAGGAACACTGAAGCTTTCTTT.

This clone was observed a single time. The chain links TRBV7-9 to TRBJ2-3; tentative D call: TRBD2 (6 bases). CDR3 length: 15 amino acids. Germline-derived CDR1 and CDR2 are SEHNR and FQNEAQ (reference sequence). Trimming removed 5 bases from V and 2 bases from J, with 14 bases in between. The CDR3 sequence: CASSPGLANTDTQYF. The CDR3 DNA is TGTGCCAGCAGCCCCGGCCTAGCGAACACAGATACGCAGTATTTT.

Concerning this clone: At one of its ends the junction is not consistent with the germline gene, which may arise from a read error. The V and J genes are TRBV7-9 and TRBJ1-2; 7 bases match TRBD1. The CDR3 loop spans 14 amino acids. Germline-derived CDR1 and CDR2 are SEHNR and FQNEAQ (reference sequence). This chain's CDR3 is CSSSLTGVNYGYTF. CDR3 nucleotides: TGTTCCAGCAGCTTAACAGGGGTAAACTATGGCTACACCTTC.